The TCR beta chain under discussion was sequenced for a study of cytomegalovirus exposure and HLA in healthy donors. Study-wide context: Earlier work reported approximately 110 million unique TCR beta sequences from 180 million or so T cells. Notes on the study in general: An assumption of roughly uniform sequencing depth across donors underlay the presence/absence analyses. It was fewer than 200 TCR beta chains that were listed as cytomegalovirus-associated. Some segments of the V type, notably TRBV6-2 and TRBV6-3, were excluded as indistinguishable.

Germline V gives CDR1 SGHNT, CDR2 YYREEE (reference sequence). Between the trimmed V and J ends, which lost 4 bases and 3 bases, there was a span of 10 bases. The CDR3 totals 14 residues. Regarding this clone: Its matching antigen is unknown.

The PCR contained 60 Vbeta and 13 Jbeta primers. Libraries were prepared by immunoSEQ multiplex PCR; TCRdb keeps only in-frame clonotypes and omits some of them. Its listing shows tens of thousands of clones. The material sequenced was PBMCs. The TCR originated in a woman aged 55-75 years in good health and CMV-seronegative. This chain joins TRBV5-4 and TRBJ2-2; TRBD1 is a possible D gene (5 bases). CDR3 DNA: TGTGCCAGCAGCGCAGACAGATACACCGGGGAGCTGTTTTTT. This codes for CASSADRYTGELFF.